Below, 31 T cell receptor beta chains from the same sample are listed, as sequenced in a study of regulatory T cells in long-lasting Graves disease. Indicated time point: newly diagnosed GD, antithyroid drugs for less than 3 months. After RNA was extracted from PBMCs, the TCR library was made from it. Construction of TCR beta libraries relied on iRepertoire HTBI primers and on Arm-PCR targeting CDR3 regions. TCRdb analysed the multiplex PCR reads with MiXCR anew, one entry per CDR3 protein. The repertoire holds about 330,000 distinct CDR3 sequences, about 17% seen once, with 20% in the top ten. The sample also formed part of further work on T cells in Graves' hyperthyroidism and ophthalmopathy.

The sequences come from peripheral blood mononuclear cells (PBMCs), collected at new diagnosis, from a patient treated with antithyroid drugs. These receptors came from a woman aged 18-29 years with Graves disease.

This clonotype was seen only a few times. The rearrangement joins TRBV6-1 to TRBJ2-1, with D possibly being TRBD2 (6 bases). Germline V gene data show CDR1 as MNHNS and CDR2 as SASEGT. Trimming cost V 10 bases and J 12 bases, with 16 bases left between them. The CDR3 length is 11 residues. The CDR3 loop is CATGRESSQFF. CDR3 bases: TGTGCCACGGGACGGGAGTCATCGCAGTTCTTC.

The J gene is TRBJ1-3, the V gene TRBV6-2 or TRBV6-3, with D tentatively TRBD1 (5 bases). The CDR3 has 14 residues. Germline-derived CDR1 and CDR2 are MNHEY and SVGEGT. V was cut by 2 bases and J by 4 bases, with 9 bases left in between. CDR3 sequence: CASSYAGSGNTIYF. CDR3 DNA sequence: TGTGCCAGCAGTTACGCAGGGTCAGGAAACACCATATATTTT.

This clonotype was recorded at least ten times. This chain links TRBV27 with TRBJ2-7, with TRBD1 matching 9 bases. The CDR3 spans 16 residues. Germline CDR1 and CDR2: MNHEY and SMNVEV (reference sequence). The trim removed 8 bases at V and 2 bases at J, leaving 13 bases unmatched. The CDR3 coding sequence is TGTGCCAGCGGACTCCCGGGACAGGGTTACCCCTACGAGCAGTACTTC. This translates into CASGLPGQGYPYEQYF.

This clonotype was seen repeatedly, ten times or more. This chain links TRBV3-1 with TRBJ2-5, with TRBD2 identical over 8 bases. Germline V gene data show CDR1 as LGHDT and CDR2 as YNNKEL (reference sequence). CDR3 length equals 14 residues. V lost 4 bases and J lost 5; bases outside the gene matches: 6. Here the CDR3 reads CASSPGGVIETQYF. In DNA form, the CDR3 reads TGTGCCAGCAGCCCCGGGGGGGTGATCGAGACCCAGTACTTC.

This clonotype was observed at least ten times. The V and J genes are TRBV11-2 and TRBJ1-5; weak D call: TRBD1 (6 bases). Trimming cost V 4 bases and J 7 bases, with 14 bases left between them. This CDR3 region has 14 residues. The germline gives CDR1 SGHAT, CDR2 FQNNGV. CDR3 DNA sequence: TGTGCCAGCAGCTCCAACAGGGCAGGACAGCCCCAGCATTTT. Protein product: CASSSNRAGQPQHF.

In its sample, this clonotype was seen many times. The chain couples TRBV19 to TRBJ2-1, with 7 bases fitting TRBD2. With 7 bases clipped from V and 9 bases from J, the junction kept 24 bases outside the gene matches. The CDR3 contains 18 residues. Germline CDR1 and CDR2: LNHDA and SQIVND (reference sequence). CDR3 region: CASTPTSGRGGTGIEQFF. The CDR3 bases are TGTGCCAGTACCCCGACTAGTGGGAGGGGAGGGACGGGGATTGAGCAGTTCTTC.

V is TRBV3-1 and J is TRBJ2-2; D is unclear. Germline lookup yields CDR1 LGHDT and CDR2 YNNKEL (reference sequence). The V end was cut by 5 bases, the J end by 2 bases, with 15 bases between. This CDR3 contains 16 residues. The CDR3 spells CASSNHGWGNTGELFF. The CDR3 DNA reads TGTGCCAGCAGCAACCACGGCTGGGGTAACACCGGGGAGCTGTTTTTT.

This clonotype turned up a few times. The J gene is TRBJ2-3, the V gene TRBV12-3 or TRBV12-4; 9 positions agree with TRBD1. With V trimmed by 5 bases and J by 6 bases, 3 bases remained unmatched. CDR3 size: 13 residues. The DNA for the CDR3 is TGTGCCAGCAGTCGACAGGGGGTGGATACGCAGTATTTT. Its translation: CASSRQGVDTQYF.

With respect to this clonotype: This may be a read error, as it is one base from a much larger clone. V and J are TRBV28 and TRBJ2-2; 9 bases line up with TRBD1. The CDR3 runs to 14 residues. The V gene's germline CDR1 is MDHEN and CDR2 SYDVKM. CDR3 nucleotides: TGTGCCAGCCTCGGACAGGGGAACACCGGGGAGCTGTCTTTT. This translates into CASLGQGNTGELSF. Based on the CDR3 plus reference TRBV28 and TRBJ2-2, the full variable domain is DVKVTQSSRYLVKRTGEKVFLECVQDMDHENMFWYRQDPGLGLRLIYFSYDVKMKEKGDIPEGYSVSREKKERFSLILESASTNQTSMYLCASLGQGNTGELSFGEGSRLTVL.

In its sample, this clonotype was seen a few times. The CDR3 loop reads CASAGLAGGGNEQFF. CDR3 bases: TGTGCCAGTGCGGGGCTAGCGGGAGGGGGAAATGAGCAGTTCTTC. The rearrangement uses TRBV2 and TRBJ2-1, with TRBD2 identical over 12 bases. V shed 9 bases, J shed 7 bases, and the junction held 10 bases outside the gene matches. Germline-derived CDR1 and CDR2 are SNHLY and FYNNEI. The CDR3 has 15 amino acids.

This clonotype has a count of ten or more. This chain uses TRBV10-1 with TRBJ2-3; the D gene is possibly TRBD2 (6 bases). The CDR3 is made up of 16 amino acids. Trimming shortened V by 2 bases and J by 9 bases, and 21 bases separated the two germline ends. Germline V lookup: CDR1 WNHNN, CDR2 SYGVQD (reference sequence). CDR3 region: CASSEPEGTPRGTQYF. The DNA of the CDR3 is TGCGCCAGCAGTGAGCCGGAGGGGACCCCTCGAGGCACGCAGTATTTT.

The genes are TRBV3-1 and TRBJ2-5; 8 bases are a match to TRBD1. Unmatched junction bases numbered 6, after V lost 5 bases and J lost 4 bases. Per germline, CDR1 LGHDT and CDR2 YNNKEL (reference sequence). The CDR3 loop spans 14 amino acids. The CDR3 reads CASSETGAGETQYF. CDR3 sequence (DNA): TGTGCCAGCAGCGAGACAGGGGCTGGAGAGACCCAGTACTTC.

There are many counts of this clonotype. The chain joins TRBV3-1 to TRBJ2-6; D is ambiguous. Between the trimmed V and J ends, which lost 0 bases and 0 bases, there was a span of 6 bases. This CDR3 is 16 amino acids long. Germline V CDR1 and CDR2: LGHDT, YNNKEL (reference sequence). CDR3 in amino acids: CASSQELLSGANVLTF. CDR3 in DNA: TGTGCCAGCAGCCAAGAACTCCTCTCTGGGGCCAACGTCCTGACTTTC.

This clonotype came up many times. The chain links TRBV7-3 to TRBJ2-5; 9 bases agree with TRBD1. Losses at the gene ends were 4 bases for V and 5 bases for J; bases not matched to a gene: 8. Germline CDR1 SGHTA, CDR2 FQGTGA. This CDR3 comprises 15 residues. For the CDR3, the DNA is TGTGCCAGCAGCTCAGCGACGGGGACAGGGGAGACCCAGTACTTC. Encoded protein: CASSSATGTGETQYF. Full variable domain (rest looked up from reference TRBV7-3 and TRBJ2-5): GAGVSQTPSNKVTEKGKYVELRCDPISGHTALYWYRQSLGQGPEFLIYFQGTGAADDSGLPNDRFFAVRPEGSVSTLKIQRTERGDSAVYLCASSSATGTGETQYFGPGTRLLVL.

This clonotype came up many times. The genes are TRBV12-3 or TRBV12-4 and TRBJ1-2; D is undetermined. This CDR3 is 13 amino acids long. V was clipped by 5 bases and J by 8 bases, with 15 bases between them. CDR3 bases: TGTGCCAGCAGTGGGATCTTTTTTGAGGGCTACACCTTC. It yields the protein CASSGIFFEGYTF.

This chain uses TRBV3-1 with TRBJ2-7; D not resolved. Germline-derived CDR1 and CDR2 are LGHDT and YNNKEL (reference sequence). The V end lost 0 bases, the J end lost 3 bases, and 6 bases lay between the germline ends. This CDR3 comprises 13 residues. The CDR3 DNA is TGTGCCAGCAGCCAAGAGCTATTCTACGAGCAGTACTTC. It is translated as CASSQELFYEQYF.

This clonotype has more than one count but fewer than ten. The chain combines TRBV15 with TRBJ2-3; 8 nucleotides match TRBD1. J gave up 2 bases and V 0 bases, and 7 bases lay outside the gene matches. The germline gives CDR1 LNHNV, CDR2 YYDKDF (reference sequence). The CDR3 is 17 residues long. The CDR3 sequence is CATSREVRTGPTDTQYF. In nucleotides, the CDR3 is TGTGCCACCAGCAGAGAGGTCCGGACAGGGCCCACAGATACGCAGTATTTT.

This clonotype was counted ten times or more. The gene calls are TRBV13 and TRBJ1-2; TRBD1 aligns across 7 bases. Germline trimming cut 5 bases from V and 6 bases from J; bases unmatched to any gene: 6. Germline CDR1 and CDR2: PRHDT and FYEKMQ (reference sequence). The CDR3 is made up of 13 amino acids. As DNA, the CDR3 is TGTGCCAGCAGCCCCGGGACAGTCCATGGCTACACCTTC. Its protein product is CASSPGTVHGYTF.

This clonotype has only a few counts. The J gene is TRBJ1-4, the V gene TRBV28; D is possibly TRBD1 (5 bases). The V gene's germline CDR1 is MDHEN and CDR2 SYDVKM. This CDR3 spans 17 amino acids. Between the trimmed V and J ends, which lost 3 bases and 2 bases, there was a span of 16 bases. CDR3 nucleotide sequence: TGTGCCAGCAGTTTTAGGGGATCCGGGACCACTAATGAAAAACTGTTTTTT. This gives the protein CASSFRGSGTTNEKLFF.

This clonotype was seen repeatedly, ten times or more. This rearrangement joins TRBV5-1 to TRBJ2-5; D is undetermined. CDR1 SGHRS and CDR2 YFSETQ come from the germline V gene. The CDR3 is made up of 14 amino acids. The V and J ends lost 0 bases and 2 bases respectively, with 8 bases between them. CDR3 region: CASSLAKLQETQYF. The CDR3 DNA follows: TGCGCCAGCAGCTTGGCTAAGCTACAAGAGACCCAGTACTTC.

This clonotype has more than one count but fewer than ten. The rearrangement uses TRBV27 and TRBJ1-1; D gene ambiguous. The CDR3 loop spans 13 amino acids. Germline-derived CDR1 and CDR2 are MNHEY and SMNVEV (reference sequence). V lost 2 bases to trimming and J lost 4 bases, with 8 bases between them. The DNA for the CDR3 is TGTGCCAGCAGTTTAATAGGGAGCACTGAAGCTTTCTTT. Its protein product is CASSLIGSTEAFF.

The sample holds many counts of this clonotype. DNA of the CDR3: TGCGCCAGCAGCTTGGCCGACCGGACAGGGGATGAAAAACTGTTTTTT. This translates into CASSLADRTGDEKLFF. The chain has TRBV5-1 and TRBJ1-4, with TRBD1 identical over 9 bases. The trim removed 0 bases at V and 6 bases at J, leaving 6 bases unmatched. Germline assignment: CDR1 SGHRS and CDR2 YFSETQ. The CDR3 loop spans 16 amino acids.

This clonotype was seen at least ten times. Here the CDR3 reads CASSPVTGGHYDGYTF. As DNA, the CDR3 is TGTGCCAGCAGCCCAGTGACAGGGGGGCACTACGATGGCTACACCTTC. V and J are TRBV11-2 and TRBJ1-2; 9 bases align to TRBD1. V lost 5 bases to trimming and J lost 6 bases; unmatched junction nucleotides: 13. The CDR3 consists of 16 residues. Germline lookup yields CDR1 SGHAT and CDR2 FQNNGV.

In this sample, this clonotype turned up many times. V gene TRBV9 combines with J gene TRBJ2-7; D may be TRBD2 (5 bases). The CDR3 sequence is 13 residues long. In germline, CDR1 is SGDLS, CDR2 YYNGEE. V was cut by 0 bases and J by 4 bases, with 8 bases left in between. CDR3 amino acids: CASSVDEGYEQYF. The CDR3 DNA follows: TGTGCCAGCAGCGTAGATGAGGGTTACGAGCAGTACTTC.

In this sample, this clonotype turned up many times. The chain employs TRBV6-1 and TRBJ1-6, with D possibly matching TRBD1 (6 bases). CDR3 length equals 14 residues. Deletions cut 8 bases from V and 9 bases from J, with 17 bases between. The germline CDR1 and CDR2 sequences are MNHNS and SASEGT. CDR3 nucleotide sequence: TGTGCCAGCGGAAGGCGCCAGGGGACTTCACCCCTCCACTTT. Its translation is CASGRRQGTSPLHF.

This clonotype appeared many times. The gene calls are TRBV5-1 and TRBJ2-7, with 8 positions matching TRBD1. There are 13 residues in the CDR3. Germline V gene sequence: CDR1 SGHRS, CDR2 YFSETQ. The J segment lost 2 bases and the V segment lost 4 bases, leaving 2 bases of the junction unmatched. The CDR3 loop is CASSQDRAYEQYF. CDR3 DNA: TGCGCCAGCAGCCAGGACAGGGCCTACGAGCAGTACTTC.

This clonotype was recorded a few times. The V call is TRBV6-1, the J call TRBJ2-1; 8 bases agree with TRBD1. The junction had 8 bases not matched to a gene; V was cut back by 8 bases and J by 5 bases. The CDR3 consists of 14 residues. CDR1 is MNHNS, CDR2 SASEGT, per germline. CDR3 coding DNA: TGTGCCAGCGGTCGCAGGGGGCTAAACAATGAGCAGTTCTTC. This sequence encodes CASGRRGLNNEQFF.

This clonotype was seen ten or more times. V usage is TRBV28 and J usage is TRBJ2-5; D perhaps matches TRBD1 (5 bases). The germline V gene encodes CDR1 MDHEN and CDR2 SYDVKM. V lost 7 bases to trimming and J lost 3 bases, with 12 bases between them. This CDR3 has 13 residues. CDR3 region: CASTDRLEETQYF. The CDR3 nucleotides read TGTGCCAGCACCGACAGACTGGAAGAGACCCAGTACTTC.

J is TRBJ2-3 and V is TRBV6-2 or TRBV6-3; 8 positions agree with TRBD1. Unmatched junction bases numbered 16, after V lost 6 bases and J lost 2 bases. The CDR3 runs to 18 residues. Germline assignment: CDR1 MNHEY and CDR2 SVGEGT. CDR3 residues: CASSFFPGTGLDTDTQYF. The CDR3 DNA reads as TGTGCCAGCAGCTTCTTTCCCGGGACAGGTTTAGACACAGATACGCAGTATTTT.

Many counts were recorded for this clonotype. This chain joins TRBV5-1 and TRBJ2-2, with D tentatively TRBD2 (5 bases). The length of the CDR3 is 13 residues. Looked up from germline, CDR1 is SGHRS and CDR2 is YFSETQ. V lost 7 bases and J 4 bases, leaving 11 bases between the germline ends. The CDR3 bases are TGCGCCAGCTCGGGATCTACCACCGGGGAGCTGTTTTTT. Its protein product is CASSGSTTGELFF. Full variable domain (remainder filled in from reference TRBV5-1 and TRBJ2-2): KAGVTQTPRYLIKTRGQQVTLSCSPISGHRSVSWYQQTPGQGLQFLFEYFSETQRNKGNFPGRFSGRQFSNSRSEMNVSTLELGDSALYLCASSGSTTGELFFGEGSRLTVL.

The table lists this clonotype with many counts. The rearrangement joins TRBV11-2 to TRBJ2-1, with D possibly called TRBD1 or TRBD2 (5 bases each). Deletions cut 3 bases from V and 4 bases from J, with 19 bases between. This CDR3 is 17 amino acids long. Germline values: CDR1 SGHAT, CDR2 FQNNGV. CDR3 DNA: TGTGCCAGCAGCTTGGGACCCGGCCCTATGGGTTACAATGAGCAGTTCTTC. This encodes CASSLGPGPMGYNEQFF.